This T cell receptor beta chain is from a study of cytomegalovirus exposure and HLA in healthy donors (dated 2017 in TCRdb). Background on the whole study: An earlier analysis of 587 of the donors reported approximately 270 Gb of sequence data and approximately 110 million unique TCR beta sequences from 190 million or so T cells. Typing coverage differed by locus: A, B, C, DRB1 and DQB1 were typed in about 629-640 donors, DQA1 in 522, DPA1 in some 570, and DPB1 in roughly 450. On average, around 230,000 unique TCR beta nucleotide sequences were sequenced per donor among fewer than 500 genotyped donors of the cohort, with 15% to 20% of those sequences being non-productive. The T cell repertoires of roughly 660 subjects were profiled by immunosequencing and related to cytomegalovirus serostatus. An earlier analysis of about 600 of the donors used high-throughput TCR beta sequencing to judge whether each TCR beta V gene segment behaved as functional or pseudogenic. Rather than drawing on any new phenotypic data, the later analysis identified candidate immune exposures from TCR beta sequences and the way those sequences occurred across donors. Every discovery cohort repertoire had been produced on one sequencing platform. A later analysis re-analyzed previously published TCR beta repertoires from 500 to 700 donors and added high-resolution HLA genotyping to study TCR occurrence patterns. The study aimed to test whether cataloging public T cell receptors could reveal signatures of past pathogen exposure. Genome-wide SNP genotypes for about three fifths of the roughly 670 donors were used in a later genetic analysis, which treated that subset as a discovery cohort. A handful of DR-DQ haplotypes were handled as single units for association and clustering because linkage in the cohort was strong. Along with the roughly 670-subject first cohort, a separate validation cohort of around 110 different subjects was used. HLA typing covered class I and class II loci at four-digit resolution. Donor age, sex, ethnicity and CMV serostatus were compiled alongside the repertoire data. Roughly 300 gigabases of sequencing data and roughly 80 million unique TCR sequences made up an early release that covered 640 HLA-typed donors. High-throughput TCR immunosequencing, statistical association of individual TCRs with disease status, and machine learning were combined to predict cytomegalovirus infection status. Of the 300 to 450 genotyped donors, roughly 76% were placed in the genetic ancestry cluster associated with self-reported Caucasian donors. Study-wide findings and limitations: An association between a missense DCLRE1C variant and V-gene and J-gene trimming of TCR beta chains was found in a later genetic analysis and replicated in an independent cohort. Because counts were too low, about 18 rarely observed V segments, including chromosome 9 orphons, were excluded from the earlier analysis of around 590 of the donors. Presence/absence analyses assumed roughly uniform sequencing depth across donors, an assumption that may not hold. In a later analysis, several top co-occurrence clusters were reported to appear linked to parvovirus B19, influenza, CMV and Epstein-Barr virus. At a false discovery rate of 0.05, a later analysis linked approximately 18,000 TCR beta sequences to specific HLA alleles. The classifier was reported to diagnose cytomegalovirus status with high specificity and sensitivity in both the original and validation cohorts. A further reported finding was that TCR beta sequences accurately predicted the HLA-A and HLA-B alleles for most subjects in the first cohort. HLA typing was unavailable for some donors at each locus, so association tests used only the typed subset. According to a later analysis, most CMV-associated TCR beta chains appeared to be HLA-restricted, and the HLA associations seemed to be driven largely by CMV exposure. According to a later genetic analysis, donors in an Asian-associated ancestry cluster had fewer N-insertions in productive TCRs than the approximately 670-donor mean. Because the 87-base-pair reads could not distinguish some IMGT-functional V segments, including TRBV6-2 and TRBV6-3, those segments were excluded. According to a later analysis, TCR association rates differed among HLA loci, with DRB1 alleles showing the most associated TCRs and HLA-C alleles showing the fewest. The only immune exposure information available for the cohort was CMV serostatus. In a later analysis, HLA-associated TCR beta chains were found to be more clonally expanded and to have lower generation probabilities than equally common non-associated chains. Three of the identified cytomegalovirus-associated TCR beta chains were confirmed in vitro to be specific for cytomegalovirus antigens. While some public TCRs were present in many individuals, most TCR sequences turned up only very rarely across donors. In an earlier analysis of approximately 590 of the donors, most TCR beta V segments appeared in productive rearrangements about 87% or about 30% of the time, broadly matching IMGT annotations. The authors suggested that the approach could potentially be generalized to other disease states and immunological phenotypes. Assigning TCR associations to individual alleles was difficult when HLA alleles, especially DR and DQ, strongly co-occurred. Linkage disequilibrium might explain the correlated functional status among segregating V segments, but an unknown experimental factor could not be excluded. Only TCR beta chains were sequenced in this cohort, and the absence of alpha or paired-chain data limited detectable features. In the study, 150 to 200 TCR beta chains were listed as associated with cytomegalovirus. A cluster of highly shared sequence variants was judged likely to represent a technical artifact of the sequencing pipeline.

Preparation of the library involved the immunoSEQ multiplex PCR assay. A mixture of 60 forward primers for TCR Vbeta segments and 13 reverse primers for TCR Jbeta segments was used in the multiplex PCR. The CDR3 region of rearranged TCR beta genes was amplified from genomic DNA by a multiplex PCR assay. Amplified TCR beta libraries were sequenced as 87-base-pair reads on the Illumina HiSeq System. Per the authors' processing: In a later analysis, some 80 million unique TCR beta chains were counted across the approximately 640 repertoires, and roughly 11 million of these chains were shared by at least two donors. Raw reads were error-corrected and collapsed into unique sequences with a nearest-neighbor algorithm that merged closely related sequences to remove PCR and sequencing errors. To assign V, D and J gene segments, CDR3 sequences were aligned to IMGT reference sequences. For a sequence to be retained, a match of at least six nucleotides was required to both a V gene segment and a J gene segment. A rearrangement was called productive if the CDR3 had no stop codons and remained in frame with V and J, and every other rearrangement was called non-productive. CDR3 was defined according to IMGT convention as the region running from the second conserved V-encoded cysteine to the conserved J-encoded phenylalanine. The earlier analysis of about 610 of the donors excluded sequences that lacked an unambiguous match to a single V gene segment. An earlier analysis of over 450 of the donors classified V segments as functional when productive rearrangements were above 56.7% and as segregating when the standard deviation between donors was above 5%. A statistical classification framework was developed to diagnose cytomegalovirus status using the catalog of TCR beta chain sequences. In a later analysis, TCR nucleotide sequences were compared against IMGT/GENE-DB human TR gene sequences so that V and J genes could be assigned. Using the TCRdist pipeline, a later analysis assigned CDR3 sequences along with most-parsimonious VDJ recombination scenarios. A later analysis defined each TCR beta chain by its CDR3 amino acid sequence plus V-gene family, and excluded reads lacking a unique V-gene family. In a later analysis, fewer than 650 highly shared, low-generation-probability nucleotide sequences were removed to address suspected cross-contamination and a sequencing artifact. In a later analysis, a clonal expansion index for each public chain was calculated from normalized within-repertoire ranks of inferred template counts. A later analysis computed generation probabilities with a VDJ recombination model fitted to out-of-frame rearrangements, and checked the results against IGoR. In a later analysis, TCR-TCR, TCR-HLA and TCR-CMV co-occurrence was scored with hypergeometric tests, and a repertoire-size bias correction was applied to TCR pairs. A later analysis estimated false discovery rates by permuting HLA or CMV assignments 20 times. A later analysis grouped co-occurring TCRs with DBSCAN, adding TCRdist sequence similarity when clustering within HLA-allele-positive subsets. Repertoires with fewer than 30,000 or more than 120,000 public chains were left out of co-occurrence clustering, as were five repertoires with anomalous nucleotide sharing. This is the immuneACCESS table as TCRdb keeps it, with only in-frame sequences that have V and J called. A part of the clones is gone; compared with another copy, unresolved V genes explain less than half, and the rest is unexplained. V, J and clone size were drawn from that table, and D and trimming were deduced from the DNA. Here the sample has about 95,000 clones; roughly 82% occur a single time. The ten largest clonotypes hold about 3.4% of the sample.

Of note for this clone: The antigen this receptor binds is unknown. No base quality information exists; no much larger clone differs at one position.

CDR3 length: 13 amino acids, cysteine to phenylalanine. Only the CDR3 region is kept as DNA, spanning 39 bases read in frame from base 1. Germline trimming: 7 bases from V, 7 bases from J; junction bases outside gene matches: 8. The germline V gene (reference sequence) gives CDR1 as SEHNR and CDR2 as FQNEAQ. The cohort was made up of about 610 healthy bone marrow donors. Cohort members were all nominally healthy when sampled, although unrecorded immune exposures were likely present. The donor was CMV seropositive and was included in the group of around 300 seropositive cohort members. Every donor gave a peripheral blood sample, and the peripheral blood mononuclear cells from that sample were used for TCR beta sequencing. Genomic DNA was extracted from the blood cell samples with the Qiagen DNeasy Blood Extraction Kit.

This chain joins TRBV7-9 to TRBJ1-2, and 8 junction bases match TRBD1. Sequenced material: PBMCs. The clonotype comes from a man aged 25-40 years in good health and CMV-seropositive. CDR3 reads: CASNTGTGPGYTF. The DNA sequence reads TGTGCCAGCAACACCGGGACAGGTCCTGGCTACACCTTC.